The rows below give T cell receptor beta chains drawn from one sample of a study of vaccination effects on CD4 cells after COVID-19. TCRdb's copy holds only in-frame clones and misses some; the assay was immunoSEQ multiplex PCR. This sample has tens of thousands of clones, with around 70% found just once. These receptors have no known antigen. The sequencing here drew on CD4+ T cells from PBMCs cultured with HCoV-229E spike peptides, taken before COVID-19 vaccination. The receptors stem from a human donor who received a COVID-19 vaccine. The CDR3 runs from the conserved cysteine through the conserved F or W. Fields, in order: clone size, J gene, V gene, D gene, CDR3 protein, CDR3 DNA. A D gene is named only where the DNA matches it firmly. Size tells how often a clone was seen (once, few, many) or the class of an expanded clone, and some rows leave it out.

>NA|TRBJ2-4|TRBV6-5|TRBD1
CASSRDRNIQYF
TGTGCCAGCAGCCGGGACAGAAACATTCAGTACTTC
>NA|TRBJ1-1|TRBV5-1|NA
CASSPDTRNTEAFF
TGCGCCAGCAGCCCTGACACTAGGAACACTGAAGCTTTCTTT
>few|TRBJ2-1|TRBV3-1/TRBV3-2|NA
CASSRRREHNEQFF
TGTGCCAGCAGCCGGAGAAGGGAACACAATGAGCAGTTCTTC
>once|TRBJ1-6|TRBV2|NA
CASSEGGSFNSPLHF
TGTGCCAGCAGTGAAGGAGGGAGTTTTAATTCACCCCTCCACTTT
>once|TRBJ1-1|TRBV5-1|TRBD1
CASSVKTGISNTEAFF
TGCGCCAGCAGCGTAAAGACAGGGATATCGAACACTGAAGCTTTCTTT
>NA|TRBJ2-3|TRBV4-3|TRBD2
CASSPRGSGGADTQYF
TGCGCCAGCAGCCCCCGGGGGAGCGGGGGGGCCGATACGCAGTATTTT
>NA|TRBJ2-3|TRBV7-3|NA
CASSSVGGTQYF
TGTGCCAGCAGCTCCGTGGGGGGTACGCAGTATTTT
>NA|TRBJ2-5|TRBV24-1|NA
CATSDPTTQETQYF
TGTGCCACCAGTGATCCGACTACCCAAGAGACCCAGTACTTC
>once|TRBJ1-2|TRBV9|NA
CASSVTVDYGYTF
TGTGCCAGCAGCGTTACAGTCGACTATGGCTACACCTTC
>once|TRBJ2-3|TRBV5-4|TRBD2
CASSPKTSGGTDTQYF
TGTGCCAGCAGCCCTAAGACTAGCGGGGGAACAGATACGCAGTATTTT
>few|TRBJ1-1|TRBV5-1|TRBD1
CASSPDPRGLGTEAFF
TGCGCCAGCAGCCCCGACCCCAGGGGGCTGGGCACTGAAGCTTTCTTT
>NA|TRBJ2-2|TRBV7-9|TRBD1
CASSPLITIRTGIAGELFF
TGTGCCAGCAGCCCCCTCATAACAATTCGGACAGGGATTGCCGGGGAGCTGTTTTTT
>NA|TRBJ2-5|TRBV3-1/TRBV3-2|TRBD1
CASSPRQGSQEETQYF
TGTGCCAGCAGCCCCAGACAGGGCTCTCAGGAAGAGACCCAGTACTTC
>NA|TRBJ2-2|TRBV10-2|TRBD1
CASIKGRQGETGELFF
TGCGCCAGCATTAAGGGACGACAGGGTGAGACCGGGGAGCTGTTTTTT
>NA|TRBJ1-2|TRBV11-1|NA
CASSLEGLNYGYTF
TGTGCCAGCAGCTTAGAAGGACTAAACTATGGCTACACCTTC
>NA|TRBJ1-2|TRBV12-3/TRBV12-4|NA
CASRKQGIGGYTF
TGTGCCAGCAGGAAGCAGGGAATCGGCGGCTACACCTTC
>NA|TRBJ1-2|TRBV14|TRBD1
CASSQDRQTGRNYGYTF
TGTGCCAGCAGCCAAGATAGACAGACAGGGCGCAACTATGGCTACACCTTC
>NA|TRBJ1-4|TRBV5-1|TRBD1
CASSQTGFYEKLFF
TGCGCCAGCAGCCAGACAGGGTTTTATGAAAAACTGTTTTTT
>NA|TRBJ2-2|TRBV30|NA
CAWRGVGTGELFF
TGTGCCTGGAGAGGGGTGGGGACCGGGGAGCTGTTTTTT
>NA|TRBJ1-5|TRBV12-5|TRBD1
CASGQGNSNQPQHF
TGTGCTAGTGGACAGGGGAATAGCAATCAGCCCCAGCATTTT
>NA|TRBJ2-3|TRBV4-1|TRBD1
CASSRGAGRTGGPSTDTQYF
TGCGCCAGCAGCCGTGGGGCCGGTAGGACAGGGGGCCCTAGCACAGATACGCAGTATTTT
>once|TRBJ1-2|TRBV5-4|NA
CASSADFYGYTF
TGTGCCAGCAGCGCCGACTTCTATGGCTACACCTTC
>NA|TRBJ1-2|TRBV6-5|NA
CASTREQGGGYTF
TGTGCCAGCACTCGAGAACAGGGAGGAGGCTACACCTTC
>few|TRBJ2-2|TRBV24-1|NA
CATSPGFRSGELFF
TGTGCCACCAGTCCAGGATTTCGGTCAGGGGAGCTGTTTTTT
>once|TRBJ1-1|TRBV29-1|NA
CSVSRGSEAFF
TGCAGCGTCTCTAGGGGCTCTGAAGCTTTCTTT
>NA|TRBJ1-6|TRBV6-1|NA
CASSDLRSFYNSPLHF
TGTGCCAGCAGTGATTTGAGGAGCTTCTATAATTCACCCCTCCACTTT
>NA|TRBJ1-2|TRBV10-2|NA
CASSEQVGVYTF
TGCGCCAGCAGTGAACAGGTCGGAGTCTACACCTTC
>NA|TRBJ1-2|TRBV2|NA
CASSEALGGYTF
TGTGCCAGCAGTGAAGCGCTAGGGGGCTACACCTTC
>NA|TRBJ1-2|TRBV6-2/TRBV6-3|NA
CASSFASRGARGYTF
TGTGCCAGCAGTTTCGCTTCCCGGGGGGCGCGTGGCTACACCTTC
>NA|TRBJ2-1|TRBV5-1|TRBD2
CASSLTGLVGYGQFF
TGCGCCAGCAGCTTGACAGGACTAGTTGGCTATGGGCAGTTCTTC
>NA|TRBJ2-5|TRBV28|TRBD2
CASSLAGASGAQETQYF
TGTGCCAGCAGTTTGGCTGGGGCTAGCGGGGCTCAAGAGACCCAGTACTTC
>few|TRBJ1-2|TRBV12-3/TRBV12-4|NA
CASSLEVYYGYTF
TGTGCCAGCAGTTTGGAGGTTTACTATGGCTACACCTTC
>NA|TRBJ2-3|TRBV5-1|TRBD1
CASSFRGTGSTDTQYF
TGCGCCAGCAGCTTTAGAGGGACAGGGAGCACAGATACGCAGTATTTT
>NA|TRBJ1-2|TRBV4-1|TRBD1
CASSQDRGTGDGYTF
TGCGCCAGCAGCCAAGATCGGGGGACAGGCGATGGCTACACCTTC
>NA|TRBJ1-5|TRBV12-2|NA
CASRSVRQGKGISNQPQHF
TGTGCAAGTCGCTCCGTAAGACAGGGTAAGGGAATTAGCAATCAGCCCCAGCATTTT
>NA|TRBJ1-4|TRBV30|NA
CAWRPPPRQATNEKLFF
TGTGCCTGGAGACCTCCCCCTCGACAAGCAACTAATGAAAAACTGTTTTTT
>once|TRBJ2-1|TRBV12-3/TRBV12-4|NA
CASRTGAYNEQFF
TGTGCCAGCAGGACGGGGGCCTACAATGAGCAGTTCTTC
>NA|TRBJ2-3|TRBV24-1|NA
CATSDFNGVTDTQYF
TGTGCCACCAGTGATTTTAACGGGGTAACAGATACGCAGTATTTT
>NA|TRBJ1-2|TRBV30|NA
CAWSVWGEGGYTF
TGTGCCTGGAGTGTCTGGGGAGAAGGAGGCTACACCTTC
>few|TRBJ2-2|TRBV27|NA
CASSSAGAGTGELFF
TGTGCCAGCAGTTCAGCAGGGGCGGGAACCGGGGAGCTGTTTTTT
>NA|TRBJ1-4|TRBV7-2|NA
CASSLVGGTNEKLFF
TGTGCCAGCAGCTTAGTGGGGGGAACTAATGAAAAACTGTTTTTT
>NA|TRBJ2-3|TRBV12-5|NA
CASSSSTDTQYF
TGTGCTAGTTCTTCCAGTACAGATACGCAGTATTTT
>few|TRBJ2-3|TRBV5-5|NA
CASSVGTDTQYF
TGTGCCAGCAGCGTGGGAACAGATACGCAGTATTTT
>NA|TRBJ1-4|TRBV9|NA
CASSQGGTDKLFF
TGTGCCAGCAGCCAAGGGGGTACCGACAAACTGTTTTTT
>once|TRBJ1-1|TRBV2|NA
CASRTGPNTEAFF
TGTGCCAGCAGGACCGGCCCAAACACTGAAGCTTTCTTT
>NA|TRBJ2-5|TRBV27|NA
CASSLRRDETQYF
TGTGCCAGCAGTCTTAGGAGGGATGAGACCCAGTACTTC
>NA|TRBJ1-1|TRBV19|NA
CASSQVNTEAFF
TGTGCCAGTAGTCAAGTGAACACTGAAGCTTTCTTT
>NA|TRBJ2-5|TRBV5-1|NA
CASSVGSMGETQYF
TGCGCCAGCAGCGTGGGATCCATGGGAGAGACCCAGTACTTC
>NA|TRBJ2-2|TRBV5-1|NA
CASSPVERGTGELFF
TGCGCCAGCAGCCCCGTGGAACGTGGCACCGGGGAGCTGTTTTTT
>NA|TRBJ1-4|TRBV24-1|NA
CATSEKGATNEKLFF
TGTGCCACCAGTGAGAAAGGGGCAACTAATGAAAAACTGTTTTTT
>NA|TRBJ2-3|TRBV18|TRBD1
CASSPLPGQSTDTQYF
TGTGCCAGCTCACCTCTACCGGGACAGAGCACAGATACGCAGTATTTT
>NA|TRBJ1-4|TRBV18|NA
CASSAQTFTNEKLFF
TGTGCCAGCTCAGCGCAGACCTTTACTAATGAAAAACTGTTTTTT
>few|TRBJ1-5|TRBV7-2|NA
CASTPQGGSNQPQHF
TGTGCCAGCACTCCACAGGGTGGGAGCAATCAGCCCCAGCATTTT
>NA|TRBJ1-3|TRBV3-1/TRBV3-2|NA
CASGAPGNTIYF
TGTGCCAGCGGAGCCCCAGGAAACACCATATATTTT
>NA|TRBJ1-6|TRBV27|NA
CASSLARVYSYNSPLHF
TGTGCCAGCAGTCTTGCACGGGTTTACTCCTATAATTCACCCCTCCACTTT